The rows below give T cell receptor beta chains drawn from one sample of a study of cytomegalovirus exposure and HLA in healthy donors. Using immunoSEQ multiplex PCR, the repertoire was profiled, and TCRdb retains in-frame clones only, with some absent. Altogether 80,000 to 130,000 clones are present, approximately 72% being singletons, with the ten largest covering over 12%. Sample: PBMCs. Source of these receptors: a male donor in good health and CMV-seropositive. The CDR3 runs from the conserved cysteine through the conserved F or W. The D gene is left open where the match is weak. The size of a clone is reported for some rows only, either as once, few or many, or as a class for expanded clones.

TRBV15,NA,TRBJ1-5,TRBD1,CATSRGTGGVLYQPQHF,TGTGCCACCAGCCGCGGGACAGGGGGCGTTTTGTATCAGCCCCAGCATTTT
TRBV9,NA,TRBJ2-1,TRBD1,CASSVGGQGAYNEQFF,TGTGCCAGCAGCGTAGGGGGACAGGGAGCCTACAATGAGCAGTTCTTC
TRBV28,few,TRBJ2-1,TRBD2,CASSTIAGGPNEQFF,TGTGCCAGCAGTACAATAGCGGGGGGGCCCAATGAGCAGTTCTTC
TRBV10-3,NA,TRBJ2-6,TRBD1,CAIEQGAPGANVLTF,TGTGCCATCGAACAGGGGGCGCCTGGGGCCAACGTCCTGACTTTC
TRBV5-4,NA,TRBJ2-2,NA,CASSAGDLGTGELFF,TGTGCCAGCAGCGCAGGGGATTTGGGAACCGGGGAGCTGTTTTTT
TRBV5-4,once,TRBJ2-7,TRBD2,CASSTHSSPGLAYEQYF,TGTGCCAGCAGCACACACAGCTCCCCCGGACTAGCCTACGAGCAGTACTTC
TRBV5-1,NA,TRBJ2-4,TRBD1,CASSLDGTGIGGVLAKNIQYF,TGCGCCAGCAGCTTGGACGGGACAGGGATTGGCGGGGTGCTAGCCAAAAACATTCAGTACTTC
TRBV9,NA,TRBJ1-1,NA,CASSVAPGRQREAFF,TGTGCCAGCAGCGTAGCCCCCGGCAGACAGCGAGAAGCTTTCTTT
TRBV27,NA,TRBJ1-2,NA,CASSWDSRYGYTF,TGTGCCAGCAGTTGGGACTCTCGCTATGGCTACACCTTC
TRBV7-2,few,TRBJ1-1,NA,CASSLTGLNTEAFF,TGTGCCAGCAGCTTAACAGGGCTGAACACTGAAGCTTTCTTT
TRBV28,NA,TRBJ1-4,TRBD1,CASSKQGVSEKLFF,TGTGCCAGCAGCAAACAGGGGGTGAGCGAAAAACTGTTTTTT
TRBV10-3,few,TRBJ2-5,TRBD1,CAITRDRGQETQYF,TGTGCCATCACCCGGGACAGGGGCCAAGAGACCCAGTACTTC
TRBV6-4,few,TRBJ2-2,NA,CASSVASEGTGELFF,TGTGCCAGCAGTGTGGCATCCGAGGGTACCGGGGAGCTGTTTTTT
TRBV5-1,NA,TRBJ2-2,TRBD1,CASSVDGQGGAGELFF,TGCGCCAGCAGCGTCGACGGACAGGGGGGGGCCGGGGAGCTGTTTTTT
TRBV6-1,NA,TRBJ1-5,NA,CASKGDFGLGQPQHF,TGTGCCAGCAAAGGGGACTTCGGGTTAGGGCAGCCCCAGCATTTT
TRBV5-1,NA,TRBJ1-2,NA,CASSFPDGEGNGYTF,TGCGCCAGCAGCTTCCCGGACGGGGAAGGTAATGGCTACACCTTC
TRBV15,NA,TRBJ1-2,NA,CATSRGQGLGNGYTF,TGTGCCACCAGCAGGGGCCAGGGGCTTGGGAATGGCTACACCTTC
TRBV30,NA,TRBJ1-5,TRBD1,CAWNQGAGGNQPQHF,TGTGCCTGGAATCAGGGGGCTGGAGGCAATCAGCCCCAGCATTTT
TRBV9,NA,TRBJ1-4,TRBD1,CASSVGVGGAIGEKLFF,TGTGCCAGCAGCGTAGGGGTAGGGGGCGCGATAGGGGAAAAACTGTTTTTT
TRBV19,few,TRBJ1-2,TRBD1,CASTADRGRHYGYTF,TGTGCCAGTACCGCGGACAGGGGGCGGCACTATGGCTACACCTTC
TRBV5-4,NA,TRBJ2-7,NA,CASSKTPGPAGYEQYF,TGTGCCAGCAGCAAAACTCCGGGTCCAGCCGGTTACGAGCAGTACTTC
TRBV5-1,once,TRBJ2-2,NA,CASRGGLEAGELFF,TGCGCCAGCAGAGGAGGGCTTGAAGCCGGGGAGCTGTTTTTT
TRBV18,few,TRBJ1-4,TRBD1,CASSGQGSTNEKLFF,TGTGCCAGCTCCGGACAGGGGTCAACTAATGAAAAACTGTTTTTT
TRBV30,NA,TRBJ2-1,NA,CAWSPVSSYNEQFF,TGTGCCTGGAGCCCGGTAAGCTCCTACAATGAGCAGTTCTTC
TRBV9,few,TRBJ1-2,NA,CASSVDPTNYGYTF,TGTGCCAGCAGCGTAGATCCCACTAACTATGGCTACACCTTC
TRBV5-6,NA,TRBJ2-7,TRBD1,CASRKTGLGKSRYEQYF,TGTGCCAGCAGGAAGACAGGGTTGGGCAAGTCTCGGTACGAGCAGTACTTC
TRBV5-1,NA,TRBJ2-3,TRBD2,CASSLRLAGATDTQYF,TGCGCCAGCAGCCTGAGACTAGCGGGGGCCACAGATACGCAGTATTTT
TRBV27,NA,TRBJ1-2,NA,CASSLSAGDDNYGYTF,TGTGCCAGCAGTTTATCGGCAGGGGACGACAACTATGGCTACACCTTC
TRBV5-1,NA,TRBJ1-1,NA,CASSFSGTEAFF,TGCGCCAGCAGCTTCAGTGGCACTGAAGCTTTCTTT
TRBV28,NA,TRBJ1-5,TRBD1,CASSIPPDRAQPQHF,TGTGCCAGCAGTATACCACCCGACAGGGCTCAGCCCCAGCATTTT
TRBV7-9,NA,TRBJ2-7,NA,CSSSLDPSRGLSYEQYF,TGTTCCAGCAGCTTAGATCCCTCTAGGGGCCTCTCCTACGAGCAGTACTTC
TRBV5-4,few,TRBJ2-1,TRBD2,CASSGATGGYNEQFF,TGTGCCAGCAGCGGGGCTACCGGGGGGTACAATGAGCAGTTCTTC
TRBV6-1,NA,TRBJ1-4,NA,CASSERGGFNEKLFF,TGTGCCAGCAGTGAACGTGGGGGCTTCAATGAAAAACTGTTTTTT
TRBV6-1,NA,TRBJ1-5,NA,CASDSSISNQPQHF,TGTGCCAGTGACAGCTCAATAAGCAATCAGCCCCAGCATTTT
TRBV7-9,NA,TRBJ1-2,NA,CASSLLGLKNYGYTF,TGTGCCAGCAGCTTATTGGGGCTTAAGAACTATGGCTACACCTTC
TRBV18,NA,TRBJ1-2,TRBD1,CASSPAERQGHGYTF,TGTGCCAGCTCACCAGCCGAACGACAGGGGCATGGCTACACCTTC
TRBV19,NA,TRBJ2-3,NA,CASSTYRADTQYF,TGTGCCAGTAGTACCTACAGGGCAGATACGCAGTATTTT
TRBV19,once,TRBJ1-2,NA,CASSPPGRGEENGYTF,TGTGCCAGTAGTCCCCCCGGACGGGGTGAGGAGAATGGCTACACCTTC
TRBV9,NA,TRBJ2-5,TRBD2,CASSVGLAGETQYF,TGTGCCAGCAGCGTAGGACTAGCAGGAGAGACCCAGTACTTC
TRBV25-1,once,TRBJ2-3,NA,CASSESRNIASTDTQYF,TGTGCCAGCAGTGAATCTAGGAACATTGCTAGCACAGATACGCAGTATTTT
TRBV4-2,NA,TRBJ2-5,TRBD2,CASSGGARETQYF,TGTGCCTCCAGCGGGGGGGCCCGAGAGACCCAGTACTTC
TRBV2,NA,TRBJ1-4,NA,CASSGRTRSEKLFF,TGTGCCAGCAGCGGTCGGACACGCAGTGAAAAACTGTTTTTT
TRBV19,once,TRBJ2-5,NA,CASSRVLGPQETQYF,TGTGCCAGTAGTAGGGTACTAGGACCTCAAGAGACCCAGTACTTC
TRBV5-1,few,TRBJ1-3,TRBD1,CASSLVPGQVSGNTIYF,TGCGCCAGCAGCTTGGTACCGGGACAGGTCTCTGGAAACACCATATATTTT
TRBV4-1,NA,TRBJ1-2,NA,CASSRSPLDRNYGYTF,TGCGCCAGCAGTCGTTCGCCCCTGGACAGAAACTATGGCTACACCTTC
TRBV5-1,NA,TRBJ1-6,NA,CASSLAPTGLSPLHF,TGCGCCAGCAGCTTGGCTCCCACAGGGCTTTCACCCCTCCACTTT
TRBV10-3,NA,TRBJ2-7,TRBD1,CAILDDRGKYEQYF,TGTGCCATCTTGGACGACAGGGGGAAATACGAGCAGTACTTC